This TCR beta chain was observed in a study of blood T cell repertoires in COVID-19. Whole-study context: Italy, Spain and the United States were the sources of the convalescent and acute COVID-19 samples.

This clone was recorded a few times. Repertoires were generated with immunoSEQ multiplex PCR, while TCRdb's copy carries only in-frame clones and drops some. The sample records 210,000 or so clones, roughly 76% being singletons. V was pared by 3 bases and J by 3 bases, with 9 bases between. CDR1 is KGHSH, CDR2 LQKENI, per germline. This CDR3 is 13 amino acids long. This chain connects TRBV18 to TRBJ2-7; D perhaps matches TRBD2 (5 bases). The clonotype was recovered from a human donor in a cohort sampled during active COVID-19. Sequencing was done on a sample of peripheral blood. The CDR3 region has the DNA TGTGCCAGCTCACCCGTCCGGGGCTACGAGCAGTACTTC. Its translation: CASSPVRGYEQYF.